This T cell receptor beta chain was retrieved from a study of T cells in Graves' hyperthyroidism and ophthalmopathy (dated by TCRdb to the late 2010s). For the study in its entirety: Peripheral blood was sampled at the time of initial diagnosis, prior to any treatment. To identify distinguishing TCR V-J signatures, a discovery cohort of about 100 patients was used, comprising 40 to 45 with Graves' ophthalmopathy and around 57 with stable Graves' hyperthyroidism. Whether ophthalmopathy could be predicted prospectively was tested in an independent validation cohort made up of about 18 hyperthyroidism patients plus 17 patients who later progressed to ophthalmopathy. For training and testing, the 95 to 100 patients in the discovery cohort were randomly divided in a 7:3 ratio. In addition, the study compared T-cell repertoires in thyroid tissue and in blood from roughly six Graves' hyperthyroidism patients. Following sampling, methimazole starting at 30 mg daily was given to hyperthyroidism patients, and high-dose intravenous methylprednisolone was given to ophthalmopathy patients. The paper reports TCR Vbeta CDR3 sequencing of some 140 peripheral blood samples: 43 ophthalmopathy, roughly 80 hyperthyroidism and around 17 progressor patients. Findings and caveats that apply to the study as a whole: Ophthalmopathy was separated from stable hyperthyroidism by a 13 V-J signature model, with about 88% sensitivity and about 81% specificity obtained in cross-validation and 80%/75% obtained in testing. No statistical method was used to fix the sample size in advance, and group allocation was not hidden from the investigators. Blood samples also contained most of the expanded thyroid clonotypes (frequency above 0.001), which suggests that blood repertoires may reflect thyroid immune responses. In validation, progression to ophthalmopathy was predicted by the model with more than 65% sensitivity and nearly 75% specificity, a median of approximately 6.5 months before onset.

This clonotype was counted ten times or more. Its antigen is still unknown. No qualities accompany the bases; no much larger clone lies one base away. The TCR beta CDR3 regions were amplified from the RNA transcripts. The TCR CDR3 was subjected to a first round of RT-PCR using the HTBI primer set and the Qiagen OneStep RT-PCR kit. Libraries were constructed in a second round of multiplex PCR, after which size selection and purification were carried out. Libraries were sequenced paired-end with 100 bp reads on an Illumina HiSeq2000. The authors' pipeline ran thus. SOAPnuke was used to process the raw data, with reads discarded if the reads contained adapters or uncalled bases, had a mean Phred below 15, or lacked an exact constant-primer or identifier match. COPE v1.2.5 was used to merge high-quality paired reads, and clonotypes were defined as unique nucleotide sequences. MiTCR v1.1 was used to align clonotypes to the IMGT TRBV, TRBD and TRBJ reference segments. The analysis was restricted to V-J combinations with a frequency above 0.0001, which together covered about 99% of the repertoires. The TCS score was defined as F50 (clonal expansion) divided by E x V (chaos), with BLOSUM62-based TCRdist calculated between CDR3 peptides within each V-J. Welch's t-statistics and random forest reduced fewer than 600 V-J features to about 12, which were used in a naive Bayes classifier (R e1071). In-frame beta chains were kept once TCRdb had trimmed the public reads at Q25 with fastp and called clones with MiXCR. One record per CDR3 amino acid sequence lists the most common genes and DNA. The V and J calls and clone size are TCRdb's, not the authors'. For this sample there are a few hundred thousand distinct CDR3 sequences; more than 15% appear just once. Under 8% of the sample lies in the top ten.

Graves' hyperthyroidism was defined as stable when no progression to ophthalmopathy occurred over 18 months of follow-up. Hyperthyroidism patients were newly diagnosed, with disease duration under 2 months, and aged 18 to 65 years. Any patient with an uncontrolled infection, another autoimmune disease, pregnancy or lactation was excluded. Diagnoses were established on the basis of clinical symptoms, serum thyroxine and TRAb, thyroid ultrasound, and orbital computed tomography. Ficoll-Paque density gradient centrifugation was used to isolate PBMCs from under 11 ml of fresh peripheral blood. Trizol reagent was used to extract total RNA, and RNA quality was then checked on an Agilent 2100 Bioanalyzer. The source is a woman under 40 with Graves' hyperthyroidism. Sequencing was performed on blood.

This receptor carries the CDR3 CASIPSGSRNEQFF. The DNA is TGTGCCAGCATTCCTAGCGGGAGTCGCAATGAGCAGTTCTTC. Recombination linked TRBV28 to TRBJ2-1; 10 bases in the middle match TRBD2. Compared with germline, V lacks 7 bases and J lacks 6 bases; bases without a gene match: 6. The germline V gene encodes CDR1 MDHEN and CDR2 SYDVKM. The CDR3 goes from the cysteine to the phenylalanine over 14 residues. The DNA shown is the 42-base CDR3, in frame from base 1. Here the CDR3 is joined to the reference TRBV28 and TRBJ2-1 genes, and the full variable domain is: DVKVTQSSRYLVKRTGEKVFLECVQDMDHENMFWYRQDPGLGLRLIYFSYDVKMKEKGDIPEGYSVSREKKERFSLILESASTNQTSMYLCASIPSGSRNEQFFGPGTRLTVL.